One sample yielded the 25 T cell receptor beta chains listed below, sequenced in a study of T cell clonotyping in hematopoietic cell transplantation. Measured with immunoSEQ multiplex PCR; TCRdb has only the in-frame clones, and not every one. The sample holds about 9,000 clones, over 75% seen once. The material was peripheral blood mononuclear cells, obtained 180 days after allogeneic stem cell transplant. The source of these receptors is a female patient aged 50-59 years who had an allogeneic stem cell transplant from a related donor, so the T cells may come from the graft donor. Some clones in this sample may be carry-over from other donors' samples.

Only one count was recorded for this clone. CDR3 bases: TGCGCCAGCAGCCACGGAGTCGGGCCTGGGGCCAACGTCCTGACTTTC. This encodes CASSHGVGPGANVLTF. The chain has TRBV4-3 and TRBJ2-6; unclear D gene. Germline values: CDR1 LGHNA, CDR2 YSLEER. The CDR3 runs to 16 residues. Trimming took off 3 bases at V and 2 bases at J, with 11 bases between the two ends.

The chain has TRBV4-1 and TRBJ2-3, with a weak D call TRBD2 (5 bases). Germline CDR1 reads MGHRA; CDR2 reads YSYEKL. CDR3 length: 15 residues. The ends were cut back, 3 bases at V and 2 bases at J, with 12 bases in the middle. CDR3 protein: CASSQTPGYTDTQYF. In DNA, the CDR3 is TGCGCCAGCAGCCAGACTCCGGGATACACAGATACGCAGTATTTT.

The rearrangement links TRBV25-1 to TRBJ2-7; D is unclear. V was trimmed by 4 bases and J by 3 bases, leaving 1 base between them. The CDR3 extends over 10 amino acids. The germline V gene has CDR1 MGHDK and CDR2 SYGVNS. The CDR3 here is CASSGYEQYF. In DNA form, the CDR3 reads TGTGCCAGCAGTGGCTACGAGCAGTACTTC.

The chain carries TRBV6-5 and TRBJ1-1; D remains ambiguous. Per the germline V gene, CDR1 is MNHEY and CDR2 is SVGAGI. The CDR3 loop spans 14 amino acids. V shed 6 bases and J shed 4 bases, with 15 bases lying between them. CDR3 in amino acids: CASSWTSPGTEAFF. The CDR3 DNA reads TGTGCCAGCAGCTGGACCTCGCCGGGCACTGAAGCTTTCTTT.

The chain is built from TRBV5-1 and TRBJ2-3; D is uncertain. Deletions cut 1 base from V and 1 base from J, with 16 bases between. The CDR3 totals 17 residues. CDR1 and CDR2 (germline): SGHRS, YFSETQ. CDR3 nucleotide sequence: TGCGCCAGCAGCTTGAAGCTCTTGGACGGCCGCACAGATACGCAGTATTTT. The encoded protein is CASSLKLLDGRTDTQYF.

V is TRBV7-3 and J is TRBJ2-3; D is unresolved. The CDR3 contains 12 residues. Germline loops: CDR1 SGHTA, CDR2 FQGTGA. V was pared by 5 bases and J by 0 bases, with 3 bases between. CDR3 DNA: TGTGCCAGCAGCACAAGCACAGATACGCAGTATTTT. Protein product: CASSTSTDTQYF.

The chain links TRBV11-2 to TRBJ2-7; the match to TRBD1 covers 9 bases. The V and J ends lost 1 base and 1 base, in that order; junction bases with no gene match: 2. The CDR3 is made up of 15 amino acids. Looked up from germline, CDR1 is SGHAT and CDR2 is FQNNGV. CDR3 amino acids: CASSLVTGGSYEQYF. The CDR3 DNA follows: TGTGCCAGCAGCTTAGTGACAGGGGGTTCCTACGAGCAGTACTTC.

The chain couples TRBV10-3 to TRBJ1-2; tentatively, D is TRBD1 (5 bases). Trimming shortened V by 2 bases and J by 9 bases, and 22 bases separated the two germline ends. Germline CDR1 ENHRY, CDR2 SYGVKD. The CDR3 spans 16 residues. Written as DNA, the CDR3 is TGTGCCATCAGTGAGGCGGGACGCGGAGTTCCCTACAGCTACACCTTC. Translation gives CAISEAGRGVPYSYTF.

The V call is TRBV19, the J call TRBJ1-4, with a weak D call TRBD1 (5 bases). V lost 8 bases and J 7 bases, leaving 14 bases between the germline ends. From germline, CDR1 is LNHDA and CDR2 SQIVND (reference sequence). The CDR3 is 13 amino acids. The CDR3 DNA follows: TGTGCCAGTGAGATCCGGGGGAGTGAAAAACTGTTTTTT. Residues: CASEIRGSEKLFF. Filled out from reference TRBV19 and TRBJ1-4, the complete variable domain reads DGGITQSPKYLFRKEGQNVTLSCEQNLNHDAMYWYRQDPGQGLRLIYYSQIVNDFQKGDIAEGYSVSREKKESFPLTVTSAQKNPTAFYLCASEIRGSEKLFFGSGTQLSVL.

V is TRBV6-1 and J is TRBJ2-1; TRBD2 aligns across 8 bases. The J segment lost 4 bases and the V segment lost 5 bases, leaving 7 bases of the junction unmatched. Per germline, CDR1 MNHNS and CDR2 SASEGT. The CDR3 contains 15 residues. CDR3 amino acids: CASSTSGPLYNEQFF. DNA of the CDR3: TGTGCCAGCAGTACTAGCGGCCCCCTGTACAATGAGCAGTTCTTC.

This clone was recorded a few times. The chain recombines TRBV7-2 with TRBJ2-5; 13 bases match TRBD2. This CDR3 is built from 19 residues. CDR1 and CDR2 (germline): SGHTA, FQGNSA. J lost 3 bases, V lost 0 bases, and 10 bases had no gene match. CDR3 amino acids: CASSLARLAGGGIEETQYF. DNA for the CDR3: TGTGCCAGCAGCTTAGCCCGACTAGCGGGGGGAGGTATTGAAGAGACCCAGTACTTC.

CDR3 loop: CASSDYPPGTEAFF. The CDR3 nucleotides are TGTGCCAGCAGTGACTATCCCCCGGGCACTGAAGCTTTCTTT. The chain combines TRBV6-4 with TRBJ1-1; D is unclear. The germline CDR1 and CDR2 sequences are MRHNA and SNTAGT. There are 14 residues in the CDR3. Trimming removed 1 base from V and 4 bases from J, with 10 bases in between.

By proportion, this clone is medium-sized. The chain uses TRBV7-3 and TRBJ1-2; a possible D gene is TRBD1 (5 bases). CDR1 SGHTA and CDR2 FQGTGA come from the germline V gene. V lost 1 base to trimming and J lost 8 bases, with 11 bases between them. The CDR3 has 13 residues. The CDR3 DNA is TGTGCCAGCAGCTTAAGTGCAGGACAAGGCTACACCTTC. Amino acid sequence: CASSLSAGQGYTF.

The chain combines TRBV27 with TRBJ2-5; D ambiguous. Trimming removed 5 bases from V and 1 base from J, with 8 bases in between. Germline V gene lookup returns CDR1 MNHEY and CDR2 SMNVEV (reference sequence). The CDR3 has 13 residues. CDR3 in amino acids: CASSTRSQETQYF. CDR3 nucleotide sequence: TGTGCCAGCAGTACGCGGAGCCAAGAGACCCAGTACTTC.

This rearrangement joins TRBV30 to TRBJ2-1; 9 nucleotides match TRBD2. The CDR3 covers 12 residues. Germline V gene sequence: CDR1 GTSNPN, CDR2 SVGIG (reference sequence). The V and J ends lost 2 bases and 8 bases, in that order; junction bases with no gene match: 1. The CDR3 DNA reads TGTGCCTGGAGTAGGACTAGCGATGAGCAGTTCTTC. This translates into CAWSRTSDEQFF.

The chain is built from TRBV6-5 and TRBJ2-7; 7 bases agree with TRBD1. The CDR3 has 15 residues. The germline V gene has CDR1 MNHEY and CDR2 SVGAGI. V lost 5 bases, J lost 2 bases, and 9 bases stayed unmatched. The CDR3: CASSPPGQTPYEQYF. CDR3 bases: TGTGCCAGCAGTCCCCCGGGACAGACTCCCTACGAGCAGTACTTC.

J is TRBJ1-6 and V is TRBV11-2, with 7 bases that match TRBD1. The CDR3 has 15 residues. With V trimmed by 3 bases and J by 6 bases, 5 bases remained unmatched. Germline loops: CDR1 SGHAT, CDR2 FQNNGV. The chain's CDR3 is CASSFRSGGNSPLHF. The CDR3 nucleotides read TGTGCCAGCAGCTTTCGGTCAGGGGGTAATTCACCCCTCCACTTT.

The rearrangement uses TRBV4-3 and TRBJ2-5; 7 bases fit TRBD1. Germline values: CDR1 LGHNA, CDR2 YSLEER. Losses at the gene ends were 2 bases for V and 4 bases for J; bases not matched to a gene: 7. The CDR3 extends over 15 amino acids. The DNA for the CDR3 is TGCGCCAGCAGCCAACTTCGACAGGGTGGAGAGACCCAGTACTTC. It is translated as CASSQLRQGGETQYF.

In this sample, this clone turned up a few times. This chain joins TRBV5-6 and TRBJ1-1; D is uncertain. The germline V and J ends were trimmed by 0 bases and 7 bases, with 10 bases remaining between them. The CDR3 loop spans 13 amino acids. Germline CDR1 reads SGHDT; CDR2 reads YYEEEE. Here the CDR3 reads CASSLDGMDEAFF. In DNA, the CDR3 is TGTGCCAGCAGCTTGGACGGGATGGATGAAGCTTTCTTT.

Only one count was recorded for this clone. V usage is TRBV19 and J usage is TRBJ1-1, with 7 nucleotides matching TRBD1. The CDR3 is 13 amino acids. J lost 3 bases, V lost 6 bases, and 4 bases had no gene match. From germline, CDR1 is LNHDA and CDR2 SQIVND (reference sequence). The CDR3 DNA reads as TGTGCCAGTAGACTTACAGGGGACACTGAAGCTTTCTTT. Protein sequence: CASRLTGDTEAFF.

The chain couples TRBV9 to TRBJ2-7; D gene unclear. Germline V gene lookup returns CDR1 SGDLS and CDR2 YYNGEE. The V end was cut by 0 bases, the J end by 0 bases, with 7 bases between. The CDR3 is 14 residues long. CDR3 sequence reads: CASSVGPSSYEQYF. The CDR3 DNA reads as TGTGCCAGCAGCGTAGGGCCGAGCTCCTACGAGCAGTACTTC.

The CDR3 DNA reads as TGCGCCAGCAGCGGGGGACAGGTTAATGAAAAACTGTTTTTT. This encodes CASSGGQVNEKLFF. The chain has TRBV5-1 and TRBJ1-4; 8 positions agree with TRBD1. The CDR3 is 14 amino acids. Unmatched junction bases numbered 3, after V lost 4 bases and J lost 4 bases. Germline V gene data show CDR1 as SGHRS and CDR2 as YFSETQ.

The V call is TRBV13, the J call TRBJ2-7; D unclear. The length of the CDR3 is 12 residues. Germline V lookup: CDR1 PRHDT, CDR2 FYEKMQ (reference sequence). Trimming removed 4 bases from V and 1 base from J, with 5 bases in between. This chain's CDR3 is CASSSNSYEQYF. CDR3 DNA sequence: TGTGCCAGCAGCTCAAATTCCTACGAGCAGTACTTC.

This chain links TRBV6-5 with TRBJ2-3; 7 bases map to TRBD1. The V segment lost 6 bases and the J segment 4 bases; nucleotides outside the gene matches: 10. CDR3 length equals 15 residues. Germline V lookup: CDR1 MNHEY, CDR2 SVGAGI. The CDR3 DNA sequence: TGTGCCAGCAGATGGGACAGAGGGGGACCAGATACGCAGTATTTT. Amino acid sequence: CASRWDRGGPDTQYF.

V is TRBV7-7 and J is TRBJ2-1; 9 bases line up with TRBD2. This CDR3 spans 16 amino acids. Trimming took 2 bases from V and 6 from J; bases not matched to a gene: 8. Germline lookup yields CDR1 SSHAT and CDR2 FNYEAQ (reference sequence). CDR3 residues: CASSLSAGGRSNEQFF. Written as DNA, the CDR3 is TGTGCCAGCAGCTTATCGGCGGGGGGGCGTTCCAATGAGCAGTTCTTC.